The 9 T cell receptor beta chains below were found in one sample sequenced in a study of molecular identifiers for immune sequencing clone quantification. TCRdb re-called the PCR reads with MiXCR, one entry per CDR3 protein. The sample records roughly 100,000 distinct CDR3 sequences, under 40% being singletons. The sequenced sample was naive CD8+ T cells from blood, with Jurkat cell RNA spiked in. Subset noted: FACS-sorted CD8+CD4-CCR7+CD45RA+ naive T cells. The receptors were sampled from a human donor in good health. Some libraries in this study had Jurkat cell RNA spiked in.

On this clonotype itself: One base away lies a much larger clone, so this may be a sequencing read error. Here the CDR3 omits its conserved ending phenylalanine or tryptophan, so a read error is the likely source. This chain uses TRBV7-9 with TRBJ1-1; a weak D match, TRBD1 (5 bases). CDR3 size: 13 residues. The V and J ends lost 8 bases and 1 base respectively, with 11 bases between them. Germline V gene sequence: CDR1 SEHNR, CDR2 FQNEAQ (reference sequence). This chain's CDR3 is CASYFGANTEAFY. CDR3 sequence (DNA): TGTGCCAGCTATTTTGGGGCGAACACTGAAGCTTTCTAT.

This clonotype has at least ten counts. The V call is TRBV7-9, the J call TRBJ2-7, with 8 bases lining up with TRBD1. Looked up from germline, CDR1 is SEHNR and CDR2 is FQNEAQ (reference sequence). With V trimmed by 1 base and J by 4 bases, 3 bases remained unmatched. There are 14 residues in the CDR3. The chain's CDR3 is CASSLGTGMYEQYF. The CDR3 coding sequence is TGTGCCAGCAGCTTAGGGACAGGGATGTACGAGCAGTACTTC.

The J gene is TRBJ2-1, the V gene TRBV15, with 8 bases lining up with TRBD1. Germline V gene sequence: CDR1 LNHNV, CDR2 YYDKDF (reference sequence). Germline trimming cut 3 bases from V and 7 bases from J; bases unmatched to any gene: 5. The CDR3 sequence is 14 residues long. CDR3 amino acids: CATSSGQGVNEQFF. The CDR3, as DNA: TGTGCCACCAGCAGCGGACAGGGAGTGAATGAGCAGTTCTTC.

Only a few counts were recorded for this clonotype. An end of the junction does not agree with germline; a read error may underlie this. CDR3 residues: CAGSQAYPGANVLTF. DNA for the CDR3: TGCGCCGGCAGCCAGGCCTACCCTGGGGCCAACGTCCTGACTTTC. This sequence joins TRBV4-3 and TRBJ2-6; no firm D call. This CDR3 region has 15 residues. Germline V CDR1 and CDR2: LGHNA, YSLEER.

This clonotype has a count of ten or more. The CDR3 DNA sequence: TGTGCCAGCGGCAGGACAGGAAGCTCCTACGAGCAGTACTTC. Protein: CASGRTGSSYEQYF. The chain uses TRBV25-1 and TRBJ2-7, with TRBD1 matching over 7 bases. With 8 bases clipped from V and 0 bases from J, the junction kept 7 bases outside the gene matches. The length of the CDR3 is 14 residues. The germline V gene has CDR1 MGHDK and CDR2 SYGVNS.

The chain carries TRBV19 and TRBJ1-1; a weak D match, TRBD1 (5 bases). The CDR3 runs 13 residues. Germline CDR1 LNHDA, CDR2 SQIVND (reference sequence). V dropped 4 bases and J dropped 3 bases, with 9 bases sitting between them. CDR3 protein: CASSTRGYTEAFF. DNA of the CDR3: TGTGCCAGTAGTACACGGGGGTACACTGAAGCTTTCTTT.

DNA of the CDR3: TGTGCCAGCAGCTTACGAGCCTACGAGCAGTACTTC. Translated: CASSLRAYEQYF. The chain is built from TRBV7-9 and TRBJ2-7; unclear D gene. Germline CDR1 reads SEHNR; CDR2 reads FQNEAQ (reference sequence). Trimming removed 2 bases at V and 2 bases at J, with 4 bases between. The CDR3 runs 12 residues.

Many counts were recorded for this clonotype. In DNA form, the CDR3 reads TGTGCCAGCCGAAAACTAGCGGGAGGGCCCTATGGTCATACGCAGTATTTT. This sequence encodes CASRKLAGGPYGHTQYF. The chain is built from TRBV2 and TRBJ2-3; 13 bases fit TRBD2. Losses at the gene ends were 8 bases for V and 7 bases for J; bases not matched to a gene: 15. Germline CDR1 is SNHLY and CDR2 is FYNNEI. The CDR3 contains 17 residues. Supplemented by reference TRBV2 and TRBJ2-3, the full variable domain reads EPEVTQTPSHQVTQMGQEVILRCVPISNHLYFYWYRQILGQKVEFLVSFYNNEISEKSEIFDDQFSVERPDGSNFTLKIRSTKLEDSAMYFCASRKLAGGPYGHTQYFGPGTRLTVL.

The CDR3 sequence is CASREDTQYF. CDR3 bases: TGCGCCAGCAGGGAAGATACGCAGTATTTT. The chain employs TRBV10-2 and TRBJ2-3; D not resolved. V lost 6 bases to trimming and J lost 5 bases, with 3 bases between them. This CDR3 contains 10 residues. From germline, CDR1 is WSHSY and CDR2 SAAADI.